In its sample, the clone carrying this T cell receptor beta chain was seen a few times. These data are taken from a study of CD8+ T cells in alopecia areata. This sample's treatment: oral pan-JAK inhibitor, 5-10 mg twice daily. Germline V gene sequence: CDR1 SGHAT, CDR2 FQNNGV. This CDR3 has 15 residues. V gave up 1 base and J gave up 8 bases; unmatched junction bases: 5. cDNA prepared by RNA extraction and subsequent reverse transcription served as the template for sequencing. Produced via immunoSEQ multiplex PCR; TCRdb's table is partial and in-frame only. The data contain under 350,000 clones, roughly 50% of them singletons.

This clonotype originated in a human donor with alopecia areata. The chain employs TRBV11-2 and TRBJ2-1; 10 bases are shared with TRBD2. Sequencing was performed on CD4+ T cells sorted from blood, taken at week 24, from a patient treated with tofacitinib. The CDR3 nucleotides read TGTGCCAGCAGCTTAGTTAGCGGGGGGCCCTATGAGCAGTTCTTC. This encodes CASSLVSGGPYEQFF.